Sequencing of this TCR beta chain was carried out in a study of neurological immune-mediated disorders. General study results and limits: No expanded-clone CDR3 amino acid sequence recurred across subjects, suggesting private TCR-beta repertoires.

This clonotype was seen only a few times. Its cognate antigen is unknown. The cDNA was synthesized by means of template-switch 5'RACE, which was carried out with 10-nucleotide random UMIs. TCRdb re-called the 5' RACE reads through MiXCR, storing one row per CDR3 protein. The sample lists some 65,000 distinct CDR3 sequences; 4.1% were seen once. From germline, CDR1 is SGHRS and CDR2 YFSETQ. After removal of 4 bases from V and 3 bases from J, the junction contained 7 bases not matched to a gene. CDR3 length equals 16 residues. Preparation of the unsorted libraries drew on 2 million PBMCs stored at -80 C.

The sequenced sample was PBMCs. The TCR comes from a man in his forties or fifties with multiple sclerosis. This chain connects TRBV5-1 to TRBJ2-3, with TRBD2 identical over 11 bases. The CDR3 DNA sequence: TGCGCCAGCAGCCCCGGCGGGACTAGCGGTACAGATACGCAGTATTTT. Translation gives CASSPGGTSGTDTQYF.